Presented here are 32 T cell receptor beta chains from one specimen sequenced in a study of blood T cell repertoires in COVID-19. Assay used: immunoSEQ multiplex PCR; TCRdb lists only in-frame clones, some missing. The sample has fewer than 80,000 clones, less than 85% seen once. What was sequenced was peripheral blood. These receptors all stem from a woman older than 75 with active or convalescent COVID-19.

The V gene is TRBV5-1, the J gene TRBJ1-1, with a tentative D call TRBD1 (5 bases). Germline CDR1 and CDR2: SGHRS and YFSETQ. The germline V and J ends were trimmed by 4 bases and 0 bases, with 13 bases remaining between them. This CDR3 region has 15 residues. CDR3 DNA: TGCGCCAGCAGCCACTACGGGACTTTGAACACTGAAGCTTTCTTT. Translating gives CASSHYGTLNTEAFF.

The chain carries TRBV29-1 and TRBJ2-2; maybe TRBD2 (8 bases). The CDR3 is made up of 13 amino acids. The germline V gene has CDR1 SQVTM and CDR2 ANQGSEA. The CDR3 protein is CAWRGDRTGELFF. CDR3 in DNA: TGCGCTTGGCGGGGGGACAGAACCGGGGAGCTGTTTTTT.

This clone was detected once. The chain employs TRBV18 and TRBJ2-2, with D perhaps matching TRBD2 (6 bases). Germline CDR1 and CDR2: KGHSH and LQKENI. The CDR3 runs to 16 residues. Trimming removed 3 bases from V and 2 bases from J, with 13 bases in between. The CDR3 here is CASSPTPGLNTGELFF. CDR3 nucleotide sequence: TGTGCCAGCTCACCCACACCGGGACTTAACACCGGGGAGCTGTTTTTT.

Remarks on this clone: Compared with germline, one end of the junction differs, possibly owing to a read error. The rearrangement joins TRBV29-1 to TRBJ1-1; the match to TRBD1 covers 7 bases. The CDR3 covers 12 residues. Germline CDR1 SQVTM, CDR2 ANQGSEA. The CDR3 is CSAAGGNPEAFF. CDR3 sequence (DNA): TGCAGCGCCGCAGGGGGGAACCCTGAAGCTTTCTTT.

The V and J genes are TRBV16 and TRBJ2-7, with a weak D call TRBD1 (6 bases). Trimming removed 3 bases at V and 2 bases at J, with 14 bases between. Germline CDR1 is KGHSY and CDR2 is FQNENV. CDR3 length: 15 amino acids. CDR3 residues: CASSQTDSPPYEQYF. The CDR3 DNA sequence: TGTGCCAGCAGCCAGACGGACAGTCCCCCCTACGAGCAGTACTTC.

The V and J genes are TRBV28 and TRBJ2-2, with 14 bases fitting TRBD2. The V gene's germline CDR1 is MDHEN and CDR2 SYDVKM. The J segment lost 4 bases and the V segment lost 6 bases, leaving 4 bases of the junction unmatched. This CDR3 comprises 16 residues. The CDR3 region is CASRGLAGVFTGELFF. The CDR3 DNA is TGTGCCAGCAGGGGACTAGCGGGAGTCTTCACCGGGGAGCTGTTTTTT.

CDR3: CASSSQTGGSMSTFF. The DNA for the CDR3 is TGTGCCAGTAGTAGCCAAACGGGGGGCTCAATGAGCACATTCTTC. The gene calls are TRBV19 and TRBJ2-1, with a tentative D call TRBD2 (7 bases). The germline V gene encodes CDR1 LNHDA and CDR2 SQIVND (reference sequence). The CDR3 has 15 amino acids. The V end lost 4 bases, the J end lost 16 bases, and 26 bases lay between the germline ends.

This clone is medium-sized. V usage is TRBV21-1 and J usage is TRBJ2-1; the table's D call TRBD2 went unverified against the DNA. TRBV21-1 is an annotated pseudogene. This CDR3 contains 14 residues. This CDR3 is CASAQLSGGDWQFF. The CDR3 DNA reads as TGTGCCAGCGCACAACTTAGCGGGGGGGACTGGCAGTTCTTC.

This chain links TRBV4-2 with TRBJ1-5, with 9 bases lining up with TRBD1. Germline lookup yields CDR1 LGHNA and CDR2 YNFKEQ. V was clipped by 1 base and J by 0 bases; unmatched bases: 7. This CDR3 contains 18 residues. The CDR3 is CASSQVGGQGYSNQPQHF. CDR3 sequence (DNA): TGTGCCAGCAGCCAAGTCGGGGGACAGGGTTATAGCAATCAGCCCCAGCATTTT.

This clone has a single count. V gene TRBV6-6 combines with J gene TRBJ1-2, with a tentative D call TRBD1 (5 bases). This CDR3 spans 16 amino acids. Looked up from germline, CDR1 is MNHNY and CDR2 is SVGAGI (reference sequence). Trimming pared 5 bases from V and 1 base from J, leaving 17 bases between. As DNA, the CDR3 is TGTGCCAGCAGTCCTACAGGCCCTATTTTTAACTATGGCTACACCTTC. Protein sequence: CASSPTGPIFNYGYTF.

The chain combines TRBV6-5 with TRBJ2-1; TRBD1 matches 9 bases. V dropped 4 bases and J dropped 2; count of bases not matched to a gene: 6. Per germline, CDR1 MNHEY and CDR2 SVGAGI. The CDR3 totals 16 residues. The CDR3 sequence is CASSWGQGRAYNEQFF. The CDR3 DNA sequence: TGTGCCAGCAGTTGGGGACAGGGTCGCGCCTACAATGAGCAGTTCTTC.

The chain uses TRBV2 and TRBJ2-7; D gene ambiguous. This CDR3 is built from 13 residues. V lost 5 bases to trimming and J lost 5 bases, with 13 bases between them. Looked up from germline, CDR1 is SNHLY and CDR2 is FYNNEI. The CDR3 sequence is CASSLRGGHEQYF. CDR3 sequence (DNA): TGTGCCAGCAGTCTAAGAGGCGGCCACGAGCAGTACTTC.

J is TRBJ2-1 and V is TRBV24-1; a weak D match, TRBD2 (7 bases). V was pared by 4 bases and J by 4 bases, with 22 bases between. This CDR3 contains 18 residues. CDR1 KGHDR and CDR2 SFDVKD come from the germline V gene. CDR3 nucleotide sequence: TGTGCCACCAGTGACTCGAATTGGGGGGGCAGGGTGTACAATGAGCAGTTCTTC. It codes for CATSDSNWGGRVYNEQFF.

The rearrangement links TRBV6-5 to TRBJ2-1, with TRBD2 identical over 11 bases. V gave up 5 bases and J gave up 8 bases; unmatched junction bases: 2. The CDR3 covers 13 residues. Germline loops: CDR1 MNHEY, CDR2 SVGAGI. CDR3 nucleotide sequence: TGTGCCAGCAGTCGGACTAGCGGGTATGAGCAGTTCTTC. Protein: CASSRTSGYEQFF.

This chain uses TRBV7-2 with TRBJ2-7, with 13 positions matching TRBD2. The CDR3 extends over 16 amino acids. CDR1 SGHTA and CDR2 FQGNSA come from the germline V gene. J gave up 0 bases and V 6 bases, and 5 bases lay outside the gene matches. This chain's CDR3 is CASSDRLAGGSYEQYF. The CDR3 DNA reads TGTGCCAGCAGTGATCGACTAGCGGGGGGCTCCTACGAGCAGTACTTC.

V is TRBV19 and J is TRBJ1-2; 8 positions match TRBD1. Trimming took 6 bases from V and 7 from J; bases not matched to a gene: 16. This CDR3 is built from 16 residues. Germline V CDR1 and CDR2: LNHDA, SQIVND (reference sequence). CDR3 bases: TGTGCCAGTAGCAAAGACCGGACAGGGCGGTTGGGTGGCTACACCTTC. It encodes CASSKDRTGRLGGYTF. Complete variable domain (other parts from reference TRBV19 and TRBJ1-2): DGGITQSPKYLFRKEGQNVTLSCEQNLNHDAMYWYRQDPGQGLRLIYYSQIVNDFQKGDIAEGYSVSREKKESFPLTVTSAQKNPTAFYLCASSKDRTGRLGGYTFGSGTRLTVV.

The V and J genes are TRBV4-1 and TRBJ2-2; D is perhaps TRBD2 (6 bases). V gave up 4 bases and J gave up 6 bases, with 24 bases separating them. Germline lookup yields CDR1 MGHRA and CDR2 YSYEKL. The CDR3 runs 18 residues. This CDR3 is CASSPAPGIVADSGELFF. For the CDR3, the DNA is TGCGCCAGCAGCCCCGCGCCCGGGATAGTAGCGGACTCCGGGGAGCTGTTTTTT.

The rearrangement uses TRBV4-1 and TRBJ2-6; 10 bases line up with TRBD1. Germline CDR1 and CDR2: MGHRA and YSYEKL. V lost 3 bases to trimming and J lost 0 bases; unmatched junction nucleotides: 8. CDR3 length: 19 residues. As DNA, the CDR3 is TGCGCCAGCAGCCACCCCAGGACAGGGGGATCCTCTGGGGCCAACGTCCTGACTTTC. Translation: CASSHPRTGGSSGANVLTF.

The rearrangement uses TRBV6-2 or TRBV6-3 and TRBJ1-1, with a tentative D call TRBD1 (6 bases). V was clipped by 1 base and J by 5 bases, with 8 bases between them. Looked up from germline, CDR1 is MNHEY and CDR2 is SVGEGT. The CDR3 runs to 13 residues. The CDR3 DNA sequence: TGTGCCAGCAGTTACTTCAGGGGAACTGAAGCTTTCTTT. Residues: CASSYFRGTEAFF.

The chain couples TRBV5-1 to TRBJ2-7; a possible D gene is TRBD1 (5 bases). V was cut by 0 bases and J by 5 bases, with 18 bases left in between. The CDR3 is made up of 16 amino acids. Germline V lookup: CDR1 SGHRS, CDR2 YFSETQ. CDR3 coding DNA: TGCGCCAGCAGCTTGGCAGGGAATTCAGGGCGACACGAGCAGTACTTC. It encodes CASSLAGNSGRHEQYF. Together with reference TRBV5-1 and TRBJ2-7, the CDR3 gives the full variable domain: KAGVTQTPRYLIKTRGQQVTLSCSPISGHRSVSWYQQTPGQGLQFLFEYFSETQRNKGNFPGRFSGRQFSNSRSEMNVSTLELGDSALYLCASSLAGNSGRHEQYFGPGTRLTVT.

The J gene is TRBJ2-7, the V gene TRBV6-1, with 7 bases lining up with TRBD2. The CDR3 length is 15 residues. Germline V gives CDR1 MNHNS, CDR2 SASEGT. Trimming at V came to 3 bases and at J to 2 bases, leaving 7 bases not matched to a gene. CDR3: CASSDAGVGPYEQYF. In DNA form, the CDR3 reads TGTGCCAGCAGTGACGCGGGGGTTGGACCCTACGAGCAGTACTTC.

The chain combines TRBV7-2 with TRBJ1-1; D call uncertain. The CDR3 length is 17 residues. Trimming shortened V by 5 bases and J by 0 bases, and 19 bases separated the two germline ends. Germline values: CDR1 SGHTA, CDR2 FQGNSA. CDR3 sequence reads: CASSPPLWRYMNTEAFF. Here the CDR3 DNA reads TGTGCCAGCAGCCCCCCCCTATGGAGGTACATGAACACTGAAGCTTTCTTT.

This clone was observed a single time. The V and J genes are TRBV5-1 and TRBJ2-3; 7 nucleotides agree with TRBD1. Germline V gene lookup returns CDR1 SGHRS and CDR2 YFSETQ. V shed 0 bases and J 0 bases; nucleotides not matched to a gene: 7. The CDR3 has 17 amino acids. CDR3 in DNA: TGCGCCAGCAGCTTGGTCCCGACAGGGCTAAGCACAGATACGCAGTATTTT. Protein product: CASSLVPTGLSTDTQYF.

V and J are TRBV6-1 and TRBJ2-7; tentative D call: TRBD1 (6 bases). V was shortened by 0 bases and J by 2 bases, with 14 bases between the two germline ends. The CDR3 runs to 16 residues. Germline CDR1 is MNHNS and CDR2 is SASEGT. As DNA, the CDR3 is TGTGCCAGCAGTGAAGCGTCAGGGGCTTATCCCTACGAGCAGTACTTC. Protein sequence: CASSEASGAYPYEQYF.

The CDR3 DNA sequence: TGTGCCAGCAGTGGACAGGGGGCTGGTGGCTACACCTTC. Protein sequence: CASSGQGAGGYTF. The V gene is TRBV9, the J gene TRBJ1-2; 11 bases map to TRBD1. J lost 7 bases, V lost 5 bases, and 4 bases had no gene match. The CDR3 extends over 13 amino acids. The germline CDR1 and CDR2 sequences are SGDLS and YYNGEE.

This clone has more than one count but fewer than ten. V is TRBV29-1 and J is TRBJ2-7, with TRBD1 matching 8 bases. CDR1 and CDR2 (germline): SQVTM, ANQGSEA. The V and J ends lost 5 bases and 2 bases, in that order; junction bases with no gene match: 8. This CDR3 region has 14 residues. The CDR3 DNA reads TGCAGCGTTTGGGTCTGGACAGGGACCTACGAGCAGTACTTC. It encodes CSVWVWTGTYEQYF.

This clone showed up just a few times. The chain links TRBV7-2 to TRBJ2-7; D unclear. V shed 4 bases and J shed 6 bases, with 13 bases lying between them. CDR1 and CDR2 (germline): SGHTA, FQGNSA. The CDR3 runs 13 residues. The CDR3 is CASSYRGIGEQYF. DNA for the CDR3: TGTGCCAGCAGCTATCGAGGAATCGGCGAGCAGTACTTC.

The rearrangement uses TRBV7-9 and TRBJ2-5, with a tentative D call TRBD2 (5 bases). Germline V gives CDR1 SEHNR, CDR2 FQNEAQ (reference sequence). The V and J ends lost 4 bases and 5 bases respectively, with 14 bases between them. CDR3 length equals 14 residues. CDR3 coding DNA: TGTGCCAGCAGCTCCCCCGGGAACGGGGAGACCCAGTACTTC. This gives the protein CASSSPGNGETQYF.

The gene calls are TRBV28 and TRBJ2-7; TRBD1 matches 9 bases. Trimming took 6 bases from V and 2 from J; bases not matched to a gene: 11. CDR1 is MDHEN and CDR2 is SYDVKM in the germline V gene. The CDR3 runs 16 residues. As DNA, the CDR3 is TGTGCCAGCAGAACCGGGACAGGGAGGGGCCCCTACGAGCAGTACTTC. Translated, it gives CASRTGTGRGPYEQYF.

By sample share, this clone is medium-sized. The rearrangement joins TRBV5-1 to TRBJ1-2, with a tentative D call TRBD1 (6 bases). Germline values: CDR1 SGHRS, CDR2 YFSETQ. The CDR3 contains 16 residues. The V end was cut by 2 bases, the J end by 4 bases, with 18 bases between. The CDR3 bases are TGCGCCAGCAGCTTAGTCGGGACACCAGACGGCTATGGCTACACCTTC. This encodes CASSLVGTPDGYGYTF.

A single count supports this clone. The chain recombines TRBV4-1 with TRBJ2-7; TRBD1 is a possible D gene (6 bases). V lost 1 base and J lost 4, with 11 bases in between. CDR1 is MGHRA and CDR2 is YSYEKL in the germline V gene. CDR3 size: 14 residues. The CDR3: CASSQVRQGYEQYF. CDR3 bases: TGCGCCAGCAGCCAAGTTCGCCAGGGGTACGAGCAGTACTTC.

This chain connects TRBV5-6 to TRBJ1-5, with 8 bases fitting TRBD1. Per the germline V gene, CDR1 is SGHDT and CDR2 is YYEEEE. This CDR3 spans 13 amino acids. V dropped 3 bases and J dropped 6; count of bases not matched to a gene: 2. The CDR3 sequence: CASSSTGGQPQHF. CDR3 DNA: TGTGCCAGCAGCTCTACAGGGGGTCAGCCCCAGCATTTT.